The 12 T cell receptor beta chains reported below all come from one sample, sequenced in a study of shared clonotypes between healthy human individuals. Positive CCR7 selection of CD45RO-negative cells yielded the naive CD8 cells, and terminally differentiated effector memory CD45RA+ cells were excluded. Measured with immunoSEQ multiplex PCR; TCRdb has only the in-frame clones, and not every one. The sample includes about 580,000 clones, 95% to 98% of them seen just once. Sequences were obtained from naive CD8+ T cells sorted from blood. The receptor set was obtained from a man aged 30-40 years in good health.

To note about this clone: This sample includes further DNA sequences coding for the same CDR3. This rearrangement joins TRBV27 to TRBJ2-7; TRBD1 might be the D (5 bases). Germline V lookup: CDR1 MNHEY, CDR2 SMNVEV (reference sequence). Trimming took 0 bases from V and 2 from J, leaving 8 bases between them. This CDR3 comprises 14 residues. CDR3 region: CASSLSRQTYEQYF. CDR3 sequence (DNA): TGTGCCAGCAGTTTATCGAGACAGACCTACGAGCAGTACTTC.

The chain joins TRBV6-5 to TRBJ2-7, with D unresolved. This CDR3 spans 13 amino acids. CDR1 MNHEY and CDR2 SVGAGI come from the germline V gene. The germline V and J ends were trimmed by 7 bases and 7 bases, with 17 bases remaining between them. CDR3 loop: CASKPGPTTEQYF. The CDR3 coding sequence is TGTGCCAGCAAGCCGGGTCCAACAACGGAGCAGTACTTC.

The chain recombines TRBV7-9 with TRBJ1-1, with D tentatively TRBD1 (5 bases). The germline gives CDR1 SEHNR, CDR2 FQNEAQ (reference sequence). The V end was cut by 5 bases, the J end by 8 bases, with 18 bases between. CDR3 length: 14 residues. CDR3 bases: TGTGCCAGCAGCCAGGACTGGGGGGGGAGGGAAGCTTTCTTT. It translates to CASSQDWGGREAFF.

On this clone itself: The sample contains more than one DNA sequence encoding this CDR3. The rearrangement links TRBV27 to TRBJ2-7; D is unclear. Looked up from germline, CDR1 is MNHEY and CDR2 is SMNVEV (reference sequence). The CDR3 has 13 residues. The ends were cut back, 6 bases at V and 2 bases at J, with 11 bases in the middle. The CDR3 region is CASSLRRPYEQYF. The CDR3 DNA reads TGTGCCAGCAGCCTTCGCCGGCCCTACGAGCAGTACTTC.

This rearrangement joins TRBV27 to TRBJ2-2; D possibly corresponds to TRBD2 (5 bases). The CDR3 length is 14 residues. Trimming left V 7 bases short and J 0 bases short, with 9 bases between. Per the germline V gene, CDR1 is MNHEY and CDR2 is SMNVEV (reference sequence). CDR3 bases: TGTGCCAGCACGGGATCCCCGAACACCGGGGAGCTGTTTTTT. Residues: CASTGSPNTGELFF.

The chain has TRBV7-3 and TRBJ2-1; 12 bases agree with TRBD2. From germline, CDR1 is SGHTA and CDR2 FQGTGA. Losses at the gene ends were 6 bases for V and 3 bases for J; bases not matched to a gene: 3. The CDR3 has 15 residues. Written as DNA, the CDR3 is TGTGCCAGCAGGGCACTAGCGGGAGGCTACAATGAGCAGTTCTTC. Protein: CASRALAGGYNEQFF.

The V and J genes are TRBV18 and TRBJ2-1; D is tentatively TRBD1 or TRBD2 (5 bases each). This CDR3 has 12 amino acids. CDR1 and CDR2 from the germline V gene are KGHSH and LQKENI. Deletions cut 7 bases from V and 7 bases from J, with 11 bases between. The CDR3 DNA sequence: TGTGCCAGCTTGACAGCGGATAATGAGCAGTTCTTC. It is translated as CASLTADNEQFF. The variable domain in full, with the rest retrieved from reference TRBV18 and TRBJ2-1, is NAGVMQNPRHLVRRRGQEARLRCSPMKGHSHVYWYRQLPEEGLKFMVYLQKENIIDESGMPKERFSAEFPKEGPSILRIQQVVRGDSAAYFCASLTADNEQFFGPGTRLTVL.

Concerning this clone itself: This sample includes further DNA sequences coding for the same CDR3. The J gene is TRBJ1-2, the V gene TRBV2, with 7 bases aligning to TRBD1. The CDR3 runs 12 residues. Per the germline V gene, CDR1 is SNHLY and CDR2 is FYNNEI. Trimming removed 6 bases from V and 5 bases from J; junction bases left unmatched: 3. The DNA of the CDR3 is TGTGCCAGCAGGACAGGGCGATATGGCTACACCTTC. Protein sequence: CASRTGRYGYTF.

The J gene is TRBJ2-7, the V gene TRBV9; 8 positions agree with TRBD1. This CDR3 region has 17 residues. CDR1 is SGDLS, CDR2 YYNGEE, per germline. The ends lost 3 bases at V and 5 bases at J; junction bases unmatched: 16. Here the CDR3 reads CASSGGPTRTGSHEQYF. CDR3 sequence (DNA): TGTGCCAGCAGCGGCGGCCCCACCCGGACAGGGTCCCACGAGCAGTACTTC.

This chain's CDR3 is CASSQGGTMAYEQYF. The CDR3, as DNA: TGCGCCAGCAGCCAAGGGGGGACTATGGCCTACGAGCAGTACTTC. This chain links TRBV4-1 with TRBJ2-7; 7 bases align to TRBD2. This CDR3 spans 15 amino acids. The germline V gene encodes CDR1 MGHRA and CDR2 YSYEKL. V was pared by 1 base and J by 2 bases, with 5 bases of the junction left unmatched.

The gene calls are TRBV10-2 and TRBJ2-7; D unclear. Trimming removed 9 bases at V and 6 bases at J, with 12 bases between. Germline V gives CDR1 WSHSY, CDR2 SAAADI. There are 11 residues in the CDR3. The CDR3 DNA is TGCGCCAGTAAGACGGGCTCCGAGCAGTACTTC. Protein: CASKTGSEQYF.

The rearrangement joins TRBV2 to TRBJ2-7; D gene uncertain. The CDR3 has 17 amino acids. CDR1 is SNHLY, CDR2 FYNNEI, per germline. The ends were cut back, 8 bases at V and 0 bases at J, with 23 bases in the middle. The CDR3 reads CASQRDWRNLDSYEQYF. CDR3 sequence (DNA): TGTGCCAGCCAAAGGGATTGGAGAAACTTAGACTCCTACGAGCAGTACTTC. Based on the CDR3 plus reference TRBV2 and TRBJ2-7, the full variable domain is EPEVTQTPSHQVTQMGQEVILRCVPISNHLYFYWYRQILGQKVEFLVSFYNNEISEKSEIFDDQFSVERPDGSNFTLKIRSTKLEDSAMYFCASQRDWRNLDSYEQYFGPGTRLTVT.